This T cell receptor beta chain comes out of a study of CD8+ T cells in alopecia areata. Overall study findings and caveats: Because one nonresponder was included, the link of baseline CD8+ expansion to response is considered uncertain. An increase in clonality over normal scalp was evident in lesional scalp, especially alopecia totalis/universalis.

Treatment of the sample: oral pan-JAK inhibitor, 5-10 mg twice daily. Obtained from alopecia areata patients were lesional scalp punch biopsies along with peripheral blood. Cell sorting was applied to PBMCs, and CD4+ and CD8+ T cells were collected. Germline V gene data show CDR1 as GTSNPN and CDR2 as SVGIG (reference sequence). Trimming removed 3 bases at V and 4 bases at J, with 13 bases between. The CDR3 contains 15 residues. As the sequencing template, cDNA was produced by extracting RNA and reverse transcribing it. Assay used: immunoSEQ multiplex PCR; TCRdb lists only in-frame clones, some missing. The sample contains around 200,000 clones, 53% of which appear only once. This clone was counted a few times. Its antigen is unidentified.

This specimen consisted of CD8+ T cells sorted from blood, obtained at week 24, from a patient treated with tofacitinib. The sequence was obtained from a human donor with alopecia areata. The rearrangement links TRBV30 to TRBJ2-6, with D possibly TRBD1 on 6 matching bases. CDR3 DNA sequence: TGTGCCTGGAGCTCAGGGGTTGCAGGGGCCAACGTCCTGACTTTC. It is translated as CAWSSGVAGANVLTF. The variable domain in full, completed from reference TRBV30 and TRBJ2-6, reads SQTIHQWPATLVQPVGSPLSLECTVEGTSNPNLYWYRQAAGRGLQLLFYSVGIGQISSEVPQNLSASRPQDRQFILSSKKLLLSDSGFYLCAWSSGVAGANVLTFGAGSRLTVL.